One sample yielded the 20 T cell receptor beta chains listed below, sequenced in a study of blood T cell repertoires in COVID-19. Libraries were prepared by immunoSEQ multiplex PCR; TCRdb keeps only in-frame clonotypes and omits some of them. Of 190,000 or so clones listed, 86% were seen once; the top ten hold 0.78%. Sequencing used peripheral blood. The source of these receptors is a woman in her 70s with acute or convalescent COVID-19.

The chain employs TRBV7-3 and TRBJ1-1; TRBD1 matches at 8 bases. V shed 5 bases, J shed 4 bases, and the junction held 6 bases outside the gene matches. CDR1 SGHTA and CDR2 FQGTGA come from the germline V gene. The CDR3 runs to 14 residues. The CDR3 loop reads CASSRTGLGTEAFF. In DNA form, the CDR3 reads TGTGCCAGCAGCCGGACAGGGTTGGGCACTGAAGCTTTCTTT.

The chain links TRBV6-6 to TRBJ1-6; weak D call: TRBD1 (6 bases). V dropped 2 bases and J dropped 7 bases, with 15 bases sitting between them. CDR3 length equals 16 residues. Germline V gene lookup returns CDR1 MNHNY and CDR2 SVGAGI (reference sequence). The CDR3 spells CASSYTRTEANSPLHF. The CDR3 DNA reads as TGTGCCAGCAGTTACACCAGGACAGAGGCGAATTCACCCCTCCACTTT.

This chain joins TRBV4-1 and TRBJ2-3; TRBD2 aligns across 13 bases. J lost 5 bases, V lost 1 base, and 3 bases had no gene match. The germline V gene encodes CDR1 MGHRA and CDR2 YSYEKL. The CDR3 is 16 residues long. The CDR3 sequence is CASSQGLAGGKDTQYF. Here the CDR3 DNA reads TGCGCCAGCAGCCAAGGACTAGCGGGGGGCAAAGATACGCAGTATTTT.

This clone was seen a handful of times. The sample contains more than one DNA sequence encoding this CDR3. V usage is TRBV4-1 and J usage is TRBJ1-2; unclear D gene. This CDR3 has 11 residues. Trimming stripped 1 base from V and 8 bases from J, with 5 bases between. Germline loops: CDR1 MGHRA, CDR2 YSYEKL. DNA of the CDR3: TGCGCCAGCAGCCAAGGGCTCGGCTACACCTTC. Translating it yields CASSQGLGYTF.

This chain connects TRBV11-3 to TRBJ2-3; TRBD2 matches 7 bases. Germline assignment: CDR1 SGHNT and CDR2 YENEEA. V dropped 5 bases and J dropped 2; count of bases not matched to a gene: 7. The CDR3 consists of 15 residues. The CDR3 reads CASSDRDYNTDTQYF. The DNA of the CDR3 is TGTGCCAGCAGCGACCGGGACTACAACACAGATACGCAGTATTTT.

The chain is built from TRBV5-6 and TRBJ1-3; perhaps TRBD1 as D (6 bases). Germline CDR1 reads SGHDT; CDR2 reads YYEEEE. The CDR3 consists of 16 residues. The V end lost 4 bases, the J end lost 0 bases, and 14 bases lay between the germline ends. The CDR3 reads CASSGNRVGSGNTIYF. The DNA of the CDR3 is TGTGCCAGCAGCGGAAACAGGGTTGGCTCTGGAAACACCATATATTTT.

The chain recombines TRBV7-9 with TRBJ1-3; 7 bases line up with TRBD1. Germline trimming cut 2 bases from V and 5 bases from J; bases unmatched to any gene: 6. Germline V gene data show CDR1 as SEHNR and CDR2 as FQNEAQ (reference sequence). CDR3 length: 15 amino acids. In DNA form, the CDR3 reads TGTGCCAGCAGCTTATCAGGGGGGAACAGAAACACCATATATTTT. Translation gives CASSLSGGNRNTIYF.

The chain combines TRBV29-1 with TRBJ1-2; D is ambiguous. V shed 6 bases and J shed 7 bases, with 30 bases lying between them. In germline, CDR1 is SQVTM, CDR2 ANQGSEA. This CDR3 comprises 17 residues. The CDR3 spells CSVQIIRALGVISGYTF. CDR3 bases: TGCAGCGTACAAATTATCCGGGCCCTGGGAGTGATATCTGGCTACACCTTC.

The rearrangement links TRBV7-9 to TRBJ2-5; D is possibly TRBD2 (5 bases). CDR1 and CDR2 from the germline V gene are SEHNR and FQNEAQ (reference sequence). Trimming left V 5 bases short and J 1 base short, with 11 bases between. CDR3 length: 14 amino acids. The CDR3 DNA reads TGTGCCAGCAGCCCTCCGACTATCCAAGAGACCCAGTACTTC. Translating gives CASSPPTIQETQYF.

Written as DNA, the CDR3 is TGCGCCAGCAGCCCGCGGGCGGTGACCGGTTATAGCAATCAGCCCCAGCATTTT. Translated: CASSPRAVTGYSNQPQHF. The chain joins TRBV4-1 to TRBJ1-5, with D unresolved. Germline CDR1 MGHRA, CDR2 YSYEKL. This CDR3 is built from 18 residues. Trimming shortened V by 4 bases and J by 0 bases, and 19 bases separated the two germline ends.

V is TRBV5-1 and J is TRBJ2-5, with TRBD2 matching over 11 bases. The V gene's germline CDR1 is SGHRS and CDR2 YFSETQ. The CDR3 sequence is 17 residues long. V dropped 0 bases and J dropped 7; count of bases not matched to a gene: 11. The CDR3 loop reads CASSLVPLLAGAGTQYF. The CDR3 DNA reads TGCGCCAGCAGCTTGGTCCCCCTACTAGCGGGAGCGGGGACCCAGTACTTC.

The chain has TRBV10-2 and TRBJ2-7; D not resolved. The CDR3 is 11 amino acids. Germline-derived CDR1 and CDR2 are WSHSY and SAAADI. V lost 6 bases and J 5 bases, leaving 8 bases between the germline ends. The CDR3 DNA is TGCGCCAGCAGCCGAGAAGACGAGCAGTACTTC. It translates to CASSREDEQYF.

The chain uses TRBV11-3 and TRBJ2-2; D call uncertain. Germline V gives CDR1 SGHNT, CDR2 YENEEA. Deletions cut 5 bases from V and 5 bases from J, with 6 bases between. The CDR3 has 12 amino acids. The CDR3 DNA sequence: TGTGCCAGCAGCCTTGTAACCGGGGAGCTGTTTTTT. This codes for CASSLVTGELFF.

V is TRBV7-2 and J is TRBJ1-2; tentatively, D is TRBD1 (5 bases). The length of the CDR3 is 14 residues. V gave up 5 bases and J gave up 6 bases, with 16 bases separating them. The germline CDR1 and CDR2 sequences are SGHTA and FQGNSA. This CDR3 is CASSRDSFSDGYTF. The CDR3 bases are TGTGCCAGCAGCCGGGACTCCTTTTCTGATGGCTACACCTTC.

The V call is TRBV11-2, the J call TRBJ1-1; D is unclear. Trimming left V 4 bases short and J 2 bases short, with 8 bases between. The CDR3 is 13 amino acids. CDR1 and CDR2 (germline): SGHAT, FQNNGV. As DNA, the CDR3 is TGTGCCAGCAGCTCGACAACTAACACTGAAGCTTTCTTT. It specifies CASSSTTNTEAFF.

This chain joins TRBV3-1 (or the pseudogene TRBV3-2) and TRBJ2-1; 11 bases fit TRBD2. The germline V gene has CDR1 LGHDT and CDR2 YNNKEL (reference sequence). The CDR3 covers 14 residues. The V and J ends lost 3 bases and 10 bases, in that order; junction bases with no gene match: 5. The CDR3 loop is CASSHLTSGEEQFF. CDR3 sequence (DNA): TGTGCCAGCAGCCATCTGACTAGCGGGGAGGAGCAGTTCTTC.

The chain combines TRBV13 with TRBJ1-4; D gene uncertain. The CDR3 spans 12 residues. Germline CDR1 and CDR2: PRHDT and FYEKMQ (reference sequence). Trimming removed 5 bases at V and 8 bases at J, with 9 bases between. The CDR3 protein is CASSRGREKLFF. The CDR3 DNA reads TGTGCCAGCAGCCGTGGGAGGGAAAAACTGTTTTTT.

V usage is TRBV7-9 and J usage is TRBJ2-5; 9 nucleotides match TRBD1. The CDR3 is 15 residues long. Germline CDR1 SEHNR, CDR2 FQNEAQ (reference sequence). V was clipped by 6 bases and J by 6 bases; unmatched bases: 11. As DNA, the CDR3 is TGTGCCAGCAGTCTCCTCGGGACAGGGAGGAAGACCCAGTACTTC. Translated, it gives CASSLLGTGRKTQYF.

This clone has only a few counts. The chain combines TRBV6-2 or TRBV6-3 with TRBJ1-3; D gene ambiguous. CDR3 length: 13 amino acids. CDR1 is MNHEY, CDR2 SVGEGT, per germline. Trimming left V 1 base short and J 6 bases short, with 7 bases between. CDR3 nucleotide sequence: TGTGCCAGCAGTTACTTCCGGGAAAACACCATATATTTT. It yields the protein CASSYFRENTIYF.

This chain uses TRBV10-3 with TRBJ1-5; unclear D gene. Germline V CDR1 and CDR2: ENHRY, SYGVKD. CDR3 length: 14 residues. Trimming pared 6 bases from V and 0 bases from J, leaving 9 bases between. The CDR3: CAIRAEGSNQPQHF. The CDR3 bases are TGTGCCATCAGGGCAGAGGGTAGCAATCAGCCCCAGCATTTT.